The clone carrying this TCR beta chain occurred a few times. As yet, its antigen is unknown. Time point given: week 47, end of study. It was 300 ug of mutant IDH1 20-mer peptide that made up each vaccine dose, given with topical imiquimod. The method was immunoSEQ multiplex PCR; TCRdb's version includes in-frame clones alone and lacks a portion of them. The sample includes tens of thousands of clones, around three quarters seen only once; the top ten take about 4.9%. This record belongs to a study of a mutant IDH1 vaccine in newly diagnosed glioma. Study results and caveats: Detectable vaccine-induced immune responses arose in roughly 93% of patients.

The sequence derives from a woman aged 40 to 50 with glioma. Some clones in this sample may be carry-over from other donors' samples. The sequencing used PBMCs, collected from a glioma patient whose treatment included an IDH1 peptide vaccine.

The CDR3 spells CASSPRQGLAGELFF. The CDR3 nucleotides read TGTGCCAGCAGCCCGAGACAGGGTCTGGCCGGGGAGCTGTTTTTT. This chain connects TRBV27 to TRBJ2-2; 7 bases map to TRBD1. Germline values: CDR1 MNHEY, CDR2 SMNVEV (reference sequence). V was clipped by 6 bases and J by 6 bases; unmatched bases: 10. This CDR3 has 15 residues.